These 21 T cell receptor beta chains share one sample of origin, sequenced in a study of T-cell memory formation after mild COVID-19. TCRdb called the 5' RACE reads again in MiXCR, with one record for every CDR3 protein. The sample lists more than 450,000 distinct CDR3 sequences; more than 15% were seen once. Sequencing was performed on PBMCs or a T cell subset sorted from them (not recorded which). The receptors stem from an adult woman who had mild COVID-19 (a few samples of this study predate the infection). Cell type and time point are not known.

This clonotype was seen repeatedly, ten times or more. V usage is TRBV19 and J usage is TRBJ1-1; perhaps TRBD1 as D (6 bases). V shed 6 bases and J shed 3 bases, with 11 bases lying between them. The CDR3 has 13 amino acids. Germline V gene sequence: CDR1 LNHDA, CDR2 SQIVND (reference sequence). The DNA for the CDR3 is TGTGCCAGTAGGATATACAGGGACACTGAAGCTTTCTTT. This sequence encodes CASRIYRDTEAFF.

This clonotype was observed a few times. The chain has TRBV3-1 and TRBJ2-1; 14 positions match TRBD2. V lost 6 bases and J lost 1; bases outside the gene matches: 11. The length of the CDR3 is 19 residues. The V gene's germline CDR1 is LGHDT and CDR2 YNNKEL (reference sequence). The CDR3 nucleotides read TGTGCCAGCAGACTCGGGACTAGCGGGAGTCTTGGATCCTACAATGAGCAGTTCTTC. Translated, it gives CASRLGTSGSLGSYNEQFF.

This chain joins TRBV27 and TRBJ2-2; TRBD2 agrees at 7 bases. J lost 1 base, V lost 6 bases, and 5 bases had no gene match. Germline loops: CDR1 MNHEY, CDR2 SMNVEV (reference sequence). The CDR3 spans 15 residues. The CDR3 is CASSPWGGNTGELFF. As DNA, the CDR3 is TGTGCCAGCAGCCCCTGGGGGGGGAACACCGGGGAGCTGTTTTTT.

This clonotype was counted a few times. The V and J genes are TRBV9 and TRBJ2-1, with a tentative D call TRBD2 (6 bases). V lost 2 bases, J lost 8 bases, and 11 bases lay in between. The CDR3 is 13 amino acids. Germline assignment: CDR1 SGDLS and CDR2 YYNGEE. CDR3 nucleotide sequence: TGTGCCAGCAGCGTGGGGCGGGGTGATGAGCAGTTCTTC. Translation: CASSVGRGDEQFF.

There are many counts of this clonotype. An end of the junction does not agree with germline; a read error may underlie this. The chain is built from TRBV7-2 and TRBJ2-1, with a weak D call TRBD2 (6 bases). The germline V gene encodes CDR1 SGHTA and CDR2 FQGNSA. CDR3 size: 14 residues. CDR3 bases: TGTGCCAGCCGCTTGGACTACGTAGGGAATGAGCAGTTCTTC. Protein sequence: CASRLDYVGNEQFF.

This sequence joins TRBV20-1 and TRBJ2-5; the D gene is possibly TRBD1 (6 bases). Between the trimmed V and J ends, which lost 3 bases and 2 bases, there was a span of 10 bases. Germline CDR1 reads DFQATT; CDR2 reads SNEGSKA (reference sequence). The CDR3 length is 13 residues. The CDR3, as DNA: TGCAGTGCTAGTCTCGGACAGCAAGAGACCCAGTACTTC. It specifies CSASLGQQETQYF.

This clonotype was found a few times. The chain joins TRBV5-1 to TRBJ2-7; D remains unclear. Trimming pared 5 bases from V and 3 bases from J, leaving 12 bases between. This CDR3 is 13 amino acids long. The germline V gene encodes CDR1 SGHRS and CDR2 YFSETQ. The CDR3 loop reads CASSDSIDYEQYF. CDR3 in DNA: TGCGCCAGCAGTGACTCCATTGACTACGAGCAGTACTTC.

This clonotype was observed a handful of times. This rearrangement joins TRBV4-2 to TRBJ2-1, with TRBD2 identical over 7 bases. The CDR3 spans 15 residues. J lost 9 bases, V lost 0 bases, and 8 bases had no gene match. CDR1 and CDR2 from the germline V gene are LGHNA and YNFKEQ. DNA for the CDR3: TGTGCCAGCAGCCAAGATTTCGCGGGAGATGGTGAGCAGTTCTTC. Translating it yields CASSQDFAGDGEQFF.

The CDR3 bases are TGTGCCAGCAGCCAAGCGTCTAACTTCGGAGTGGGCTCGCCAAATGAGCAGTTCTTC. It is translated as CASSQASNFGVGSPNEQFF. The chain uses TRBV4-2 and TRBJ2-1, with no clear D. Germline V CDR1 and CDR2: LGHNA, YNFKEQ. The CDR3 covers 19 residues. The V end was cut by 1 base, the J end by 7 bases, with 26 bases between.

This clonotype has a handful of counts. The V gene is TRBV20-1, the J gene TRBJ1-2, with TRBD1 identical over 7 bases. The V gene's germline CDR1 is DFQATT and CDR2 SNEGSKA (reference sequence). The CDR3 is 14 amino acids. Losses at the gene ends were 2 bases for V and 4 bases for J; bases not matched to a gene: 7. This CDR3 reads CSARPWTGSYGYTF. For the CDR3, the DNA is TGCAGTGCTAGACCCTGGACAGGAAGCTATGGCTACACCTTC.

The chain has TRBV5-4 and TRBJ2-7, with 11 bases fitting TRBD2. The V gene end was trimmed by 2 bases and the J gene end by 7 bases; junction bases not matched to a gene: 8. The CDR3 has 15 residues. Looked up from germline, CDR1 is SGHNT and CDR2 is YYREEE (reference sequence). The CDR3 here is CASSLTSGGLVEQYF. The DNA for the CDR3 is TGTGCCAGCAGCTTAACTAGCGGGGGCCTGGTAGAGCAGTACTTC.

There are a few counts of this clonotype. The genes are TRBV27 and TRBJ2-3; TRBD1 matches 7 bases. Germline V gives CDR1 MNHEY, CDR2 SMNVEV (reference sequence). The V and J ends lost 6 bases and 9 bases, in that order; junction bases with no gene match: 12. This CDR3 spans 14 amino acids. This chain's CDR3 is CASSIIQGERTQYF. The CDR3 bases are TGTGCCAGCAGCATCATCCAGGGGGAGAGGACGCAGTATTTT.

This clonotype occurred a few times. The CDR3 is CSVERTISQETQYF. The CDR3 nucleotides are TGCAGCGTTGAACGGACTATATCCCAAGAGACCCAGTACTTC. J is TRBJ2-5 and V is TRBV29-1; a possible D gene is TRBD2 (6 bases). CDR3 size: 14 residues. With 2 bases removed from V and 1 base from J, the gap between germline ends came to 11 bases. Germline V gene sequence: CDR1 SQVTM, CDR2 ANQGSEA.

In this sample, this clonotype turned up many times. The CDR3 nucleotides are TGTGCCAGCAGCTCAGGCGCACTAGCGGGGGGTGCATATAATGAGCAGTTCTTC. It is translated as CASSSGALAGGAYNEQFF. V usage is TRBV7-7 and J usage is TRBJ2-1; 12 bases line up with TRBD2. The CDR3 covers 18 residues. Trimming took 4 bases from V and 7 from J; bases not matched to a gene: 14. The germline V gene encodes CDR1 SSHAT and CDR2 FNYEAQ (reference sequence).

This clonotype was counted only a few times. The gene calls are TRBV12-3 or TRBV12-4 and TRBJ1-2, with TRBD1 matching 8 bases. Trimming at V came to 5 bases and at J to 4 bases, leaving 3 bases not matched to a gene. CDR3 length: 13 residues. The CDR3 region is CASSRQGIYGYTF. The CDR3 DNA is TGTGCCAGCAGTCGACAGGGGATCTATGGCTACACCTTC.

This clonotype was picked up a small number of times. The rearrangement links TRBV6-5 to TRBJ2-1, with a possible D match to TRBD1 (5 bases). Trimming removed 6 bases from V and 4 bases from J, with 10 bases in between. The germline V gene has CDR1 MNHEY and CDR2 SVGAGI. This CDR3 has 13 amino acids. This CDR3 reads CASRLDRYNEQFF. In DNA form, the CDR3 reads TGTGCCAGCAGACTTGACAGATACAATGAGCAGTTCTTC.

This clonotype has a handful of counts. The chain has TRBV5-1 and TRBJ2-7, with 7 bases that match TRBD1. Trimming cost V 4 bases and J 4 bases; bases outside gene matches: 5. The CDR3 runs to 13 residues. CDR1 and CDR2 (germline): SGHRS, YFSETQ. CDR3 region: CASSQDRWYEQYF. The CDR3 nucleotides are TGCGCCAGCAGCCAGGACAGGTGGTACGAGCAGTACTTC.

The chain carries TRBV20-1 and TRBJ1-6, with D maybe TRBD1 (5 bases). The CDR3 length is 16 residues. V shed 3 bases and J shed 0 bases, with 12 bases lying between them. Germline lookup yields CDR1 DFQATT and CDR2 SNEGSKA (reference sequence). The CDR3: CSARDGQSSYNSPLHF. CDR3 in DNA: TGCAGTGCTAGGGACGGACAAAGCTCCTATAATTCACCCCTCCACTTT.

The chain carries TRBV5-1 and TRBJ2-3; D remains unclear. Looked up from germline, CDR1 is SGHRS and CDR2 is YFSETQ. This CDR3 region has 15 residues. V lost 0 bases to trimming and J lost 1 base, with 9 bases between them. The CDR3 bases are TGCGCCAGCAGCTTGGAGGTTCGGGGCACAGATACGCAGTATTTT. This sequence encodes CASSLEVRGTDTQYF. Filled out from reference TRBV5-1 and TRBJ2-3, the complete variable domain reads KAGVTQTPRYLIKTRGQQVTLSCSPISGHRSVSWYQQTPGQGLQFLFEYFSETQRNKGNFPGRFSGRQFSNSRSEMNVSTLELGDSALYLCASSLEVRGTDTQYFGPGTRLTVL.

The V call is TRBV5-6, the J call TRBJ2-2; maybe TRBD2 (7 bases). The CDR3 covers 16 residues. V was shortened by 4 bases and J by 0 bases, with 13 bases between the two germline ends. Germline CDR1 and CDR2: SGHDT and YYEEEE. As DNA, the CDR3 is TGTGCCAGCAGCCCTGGCGGGGGCGCGAACACCGGGGAGCTGTTTTTT. The encoded protein is CASSPGGGANTGELFF.

This clonotype has only one observation. In DNA form, the CDR3 reads TGTGCCTGGAGCCCACCTTACAGGGGGAACACTGAAGCTTTCTTT. Protein product: CAWSPPYRGNTEAFF. The chain carries TRBV30 and TRBJ1-1, with 7 bases matching TRBD1. This CDR3 contains 15 residues. Germline CDR1 GTSNPN, CDR2 SVGIG (reference sequence). Trimming took 3 bases from V and 1 from J; bases not matched to a gene: 8.